The sequence of this T cell receptor beta chain was determined in a study of Ad26.COV2.S vaccination and SARS-CoV-2 variants. Germline CDR1 is SGHDN and CDR2 is FVKESK. This CDR3 comprises 16 residues. The ends lost 1 base at V and 5 bases at J; junction bases unmatched: 9. Profiling relied on immunoSEQ multiplex PCR, and the TCRdb table lists in-frame clones only, not all of them. Of about 320,000 clones detected, approximately 86% appear once; the ten largest clones hold around 2%. Treatment of the sample: some 19 received Ad26.COV2.S at low or high dose, single or two shots; about 5 received placebo; per-sample allocation not given. The investigators took samples on day 63 after the first vaccine or placebo injection.

The sample was peripheral blood, taken in a trial of Ad26.COV2.S vaccine versus placebo. This TCR was sampled from a person between 18 and 60 years old who received the Ad26.COV2.S COVID-19 vaccine or a placebo. The chain has TRBV14 and TRBJ2-5; 8 bases line up with TRBD2. The CDR3 is CASSQGGGGLRETQYF. The CDR3 DNA follows: TGTGCCAGCAGCCAAGGCGGCGGGGGGCTCAGGGAGACCCAGTACTTC.